This T cell receptor beta chain was captured by sequencing in a study of control samples from healthy donors and cancer patients. Sequencing was performed with immunoSEQ multiplex PCR; in TCRdb, only in-frame clones are kept and a portion is missing. The table has under 200,000 clones, around 95% seen once; the top ten hold around 9.3%. V was pared by 2 bases and J by 8 bases, with 10 bases between. Germline V gene data show CDR1 as SGHAT and CDR2 as FQNNGV. This CDR3 contains 14 residues. Sequenced sample: blood. This TCR was recovered from a woman in her forties in good health. V and J are TRBV11-2 and TRBJ1-6, with TRBD1 as a possible D gene (6 bases). The DNA for the CDR3 is TGTGCCAGCAGCTTAATAGGGGGAGATTCACCCCTCCACTTT. Amino acid sequence: CASSLIGGDSPLHF.